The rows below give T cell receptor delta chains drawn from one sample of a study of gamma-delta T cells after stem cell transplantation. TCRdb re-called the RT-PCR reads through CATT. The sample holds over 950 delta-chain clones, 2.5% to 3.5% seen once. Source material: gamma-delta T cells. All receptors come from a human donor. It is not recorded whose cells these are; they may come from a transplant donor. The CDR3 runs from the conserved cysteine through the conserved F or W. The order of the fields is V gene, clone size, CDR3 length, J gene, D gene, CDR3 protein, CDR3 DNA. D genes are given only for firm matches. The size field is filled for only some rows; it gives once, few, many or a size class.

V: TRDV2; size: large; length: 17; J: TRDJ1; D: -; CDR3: CACDTLPGGSYTDKLIF; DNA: TGTGCCTGTGACACTCTACCGGGGGGCAGCTACACCGATAAACTCATCTTT
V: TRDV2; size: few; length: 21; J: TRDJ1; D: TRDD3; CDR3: CACDLVGGTGGYGRDTDKLIF; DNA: TGTGCCTGTGACCTCGTCGGTGGTACTGGGGGATACGGCCGGGACACCGATAAACTCATCTTT
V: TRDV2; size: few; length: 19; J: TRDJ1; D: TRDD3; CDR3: CACERLQLGDKENTDKLIF; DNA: TGTGCCTGTGAGAGGCTCCAACTGGGGGATAAGGAGAACACCGATAAACTCATCTTT
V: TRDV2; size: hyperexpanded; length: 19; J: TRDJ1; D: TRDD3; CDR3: CACETLGELGDRVTDKLIF; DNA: TGTGCCTGTGAGACCCTTGGGGAGCTGGGGGATAGGGTCACCGATAAACTCATCTTT
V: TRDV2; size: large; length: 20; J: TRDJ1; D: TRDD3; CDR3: CACDTVPLGDTPSDTDKLIF; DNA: TGTGCCTGTGACACCGTGCCTCTGGGGGATACGCCAAGCGACACCGATAAACTCATCTTT
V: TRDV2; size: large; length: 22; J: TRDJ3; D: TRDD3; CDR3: CACDGVLGDPTHSSWDTRQMFF; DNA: TGTGCCTGTGACGGCGTACTGGGGGATCCGACCCACAGCTCCTGGGACACCCGACAGATGTTTTTC
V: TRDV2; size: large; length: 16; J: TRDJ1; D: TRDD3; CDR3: CACDTMLGDLTDKLIF; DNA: TGTGCCTGTGACACCATGCTGGGGGACCTCACCGATAAACTCATCTTT
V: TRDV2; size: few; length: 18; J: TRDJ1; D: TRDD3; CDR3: CACETLGELGDLTDKLIF; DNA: TGTGCCTGTGAGACCCTTGGGGAGCTGGGGGACCTCACCGATAAACTCATCTTT
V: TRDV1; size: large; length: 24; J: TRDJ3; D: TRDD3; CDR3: CALGLGRLSPTGGYDSWDTRQMFF; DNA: TGTGCTCTTGGTTTGGGTCGGCTCTCCCCAACTGGGGGATACGATTCCTGGGACACCCGACAGATGTTTTTC
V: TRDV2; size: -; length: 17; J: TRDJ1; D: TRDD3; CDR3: CAGDNMLGETGVDKRIF; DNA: TGTGCCGGTGACAACATGCTGGGGGAGACGGGCGTCGATAAACGCATCTTT
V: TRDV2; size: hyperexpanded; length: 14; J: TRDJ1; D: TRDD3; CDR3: CACDSLGDYDKLIF; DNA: TGTGCCTGTGACTCACTGGGGGATTACGATAAACTCATCTTT
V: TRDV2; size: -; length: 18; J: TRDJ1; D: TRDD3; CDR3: CACDTVVLGDTDTDKLIF; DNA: TGTGCCTGTGACACCGTGGTTCTGGGGGATACGGACACCGATAAACTCATCTTT
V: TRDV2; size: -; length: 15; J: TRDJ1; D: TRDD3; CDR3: CACLPLGDDTDKLIF; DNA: TGTGCCTGTTTACCACTGGGGGACGACACCGATAAACTCATCTTT
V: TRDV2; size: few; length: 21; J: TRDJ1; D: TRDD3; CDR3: CACETLGELGDTGPYTDKLIF; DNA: TGTGCCTGTGAGACCCTTGGGGAGCTGGGGGATACAGGGCCGTACACCGATAAACTCATCTTT
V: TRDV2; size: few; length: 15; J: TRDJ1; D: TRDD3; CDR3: CACDTLGDTADKLIF; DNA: TGTGCCTGTGACACCCTGGGGGATACGGCCGATAAACTCATCTTT
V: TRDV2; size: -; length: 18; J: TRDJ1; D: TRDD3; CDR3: CACDILGAPGRDTDKLIF; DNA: TGTGCCTGTGACATTCTGGGGGCCCCCGGCCGGGACACCGATAAACTCATCTTT
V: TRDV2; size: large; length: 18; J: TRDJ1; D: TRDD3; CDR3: CACDTVLGGYGSTDKLIF; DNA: TGTGCCTGTGACACTGTACTCGGGGGATACGGGTCCACCGATAAACTCATCTTT
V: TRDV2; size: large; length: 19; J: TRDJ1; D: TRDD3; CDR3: CACDPIVHTGAPAPEGLIF; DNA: TGTGCCTGTGACCCCATTGTTCATACTGGGGCCCCCGCTCCGGAGGGACTCATCTTT
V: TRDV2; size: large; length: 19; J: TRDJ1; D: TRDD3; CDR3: CACDKAFGPGLTGGYELIF; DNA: TGTGCCTGTGATAAGGCCTTCGGACCGGGGCTTACTGGGGGATACGAACTCATCTTT
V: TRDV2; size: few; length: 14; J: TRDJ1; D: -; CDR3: CACDTIGGSDKLIF; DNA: TGTGCCTGTGACACTATTGGGGGGTCGGATAAACTCATCTTT
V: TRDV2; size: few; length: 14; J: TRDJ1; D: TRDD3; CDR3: CACDRLGDTRQLIF; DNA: TGTGCCTGTGACAGACTGGGGGATACGCGGCAACTCATCTTT
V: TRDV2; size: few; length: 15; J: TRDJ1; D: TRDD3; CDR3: CACDSMGDNTDKLIF; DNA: TGTGCCTGTGACTCCATGGGGGACAACACCGATAAACTCATCTTT
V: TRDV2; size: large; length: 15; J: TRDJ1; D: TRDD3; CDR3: CACEKLGDTADKLIF; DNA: TGTGCCTGTGAAAAACTGGGGGATACAGCCGATAAACTCATCTTT
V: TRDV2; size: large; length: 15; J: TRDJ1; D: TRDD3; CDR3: CACDTLLGDTDKLIF; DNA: TGTGCCTGTGACACCCTACTGGGGGATACCGATAAACTCATCTTT
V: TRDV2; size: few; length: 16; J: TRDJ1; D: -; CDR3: CACDTVGGEYTDKLIF; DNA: TGTGCCTGTGACACCGTTGGTGGGGAATACACCGATAAACTCATCTTT
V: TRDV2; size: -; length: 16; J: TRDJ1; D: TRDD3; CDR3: CACDRLTGGPTDKLIF; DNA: TGTGCCTGTGACCGGCTTACTGGGGGACCAACCGATAAACTCATCTTT
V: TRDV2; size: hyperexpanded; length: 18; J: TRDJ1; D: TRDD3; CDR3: CACEQLGEPPRGTDKLIF; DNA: TGTGCCTGTGAACAACTGGGGGAGCCACCGCGGGGCACCGATAAACTCATCTTT
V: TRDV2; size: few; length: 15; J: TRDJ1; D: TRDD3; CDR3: CACDSLGDTADKLIF; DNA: TGTGCCTGTGACTCACTGGGGGATACAGCCGATAAACTCATCTTT
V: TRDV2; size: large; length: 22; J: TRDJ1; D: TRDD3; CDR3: CACDTVKIPHNQQTGGFDKLIF; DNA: TGTGCCTGTGACACCGTTAAAATTCCTCACAACCAACAAACTGGGGGATTCGATAAACTCATCTTT
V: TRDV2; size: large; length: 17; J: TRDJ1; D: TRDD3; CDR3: CACDLVGDPGGIDKLIF; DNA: TGTGCCTGTGACTTAGTGGGGGATCCTGGGGGTATCGATAAACTCATCTTT
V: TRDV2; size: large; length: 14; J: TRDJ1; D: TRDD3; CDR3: CACDRLGVTDKLIF; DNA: TGTGCCTGTGACAGGCTGGGGGTCACCGATAAACTCATCTTT
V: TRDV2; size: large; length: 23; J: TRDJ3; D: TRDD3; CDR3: CACDNAEFSVLGASSWDTRQMFF; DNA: TGTGCCTGTGACAACGCGGAGTTTAGCGTACTGGGGGCGAGCTCCTGGGACACCCGACAGATGTTTTTC
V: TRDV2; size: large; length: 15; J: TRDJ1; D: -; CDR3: CACDTVDLRGDKLIF; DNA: TGTGCCTGTGACACCGTCGACCTACGGGGCGATAAACTCATCTTT
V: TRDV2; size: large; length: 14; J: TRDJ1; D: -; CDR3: CACDTVGGTDKLIF; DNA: TGTGCCTGTGACACCGTCGGGGGAACCGATAAACTCATCTTT
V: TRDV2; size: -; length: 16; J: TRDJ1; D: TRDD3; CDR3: CACDTIVLGVTDKLIF; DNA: TGTGCCTGTGACACCATCGTACTGGGGGTCACCGATAAACTCATCTTT
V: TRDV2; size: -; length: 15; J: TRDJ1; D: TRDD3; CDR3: CACEKLGDRGDKLIF; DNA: TGTGCCTGTGAAAAACTGGGGGATAGGGGCGATAAACTCATCTTT
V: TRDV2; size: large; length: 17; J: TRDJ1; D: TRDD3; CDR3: CACDLLGDKENTDKLIF; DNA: TGTGCCTGTGACCTACTGGGGGATAAGGAGAACACCGATAAACTCATCTTT
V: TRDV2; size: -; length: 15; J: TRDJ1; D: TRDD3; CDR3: CACQVLGDTADKLIF; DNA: TGTGCCTGCCAAGTACTGGGGGATACGGCCGATAAACTCATCTTT
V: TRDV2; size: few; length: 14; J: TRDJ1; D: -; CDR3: CACDKVGATDKLIF; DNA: TGTGCCTGTGACAAGGTGGGGGCCACCGATAAACTCATCTTT
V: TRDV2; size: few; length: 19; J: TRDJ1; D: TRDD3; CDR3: CACDRLTGGYGGYTDKLIF; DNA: TGTGCCTGTGACCGGCTTACTGGGGGATACGGCGGTTACACCGATAAACTCATCTTT
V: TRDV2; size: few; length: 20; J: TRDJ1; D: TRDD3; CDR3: CACETLGELGDFPYTDKLIF; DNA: TGTGCCTGTGAGACCCTTGGGGAGCTGGGGGACTTCCCGTACACCGATAAACTCATCTTT
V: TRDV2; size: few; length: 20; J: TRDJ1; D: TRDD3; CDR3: CACETLGELGDRPYTDKLIF; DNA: TGTGCCTGTGAGACCCTTGGGGAGCTGGGGGATAGACCGTACACCGATAAACTCATCTTT
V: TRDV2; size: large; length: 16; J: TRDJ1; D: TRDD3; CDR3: CACDTLGGQYTDKLIF; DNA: TGTGCCTGTGACACCCTTGGGGGACAGTACACCGATAAACTCATCTTT
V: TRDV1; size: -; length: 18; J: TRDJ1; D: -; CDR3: CALGKGFPLVTATDKLIF; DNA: TGTGCTCTTGGGAAGGGGTTTCCCCTGGTGACTGCCACCGATAAACTCATCTTT
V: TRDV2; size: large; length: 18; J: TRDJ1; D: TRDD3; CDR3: CACDTLRLGDTDTDKLIF; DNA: TGTGCCTGTGACACTCTCCGACTGGGGGATACTGACACCGATAAACTCATCTTT
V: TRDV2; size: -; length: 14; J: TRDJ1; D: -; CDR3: CATLGPSDTDKLIF; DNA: TGTGCCACCCTGGGGCCCTCGGACACCGATAAACTCATCTTT
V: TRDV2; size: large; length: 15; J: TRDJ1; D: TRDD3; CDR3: CACDSMGDTGDKLIF; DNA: TGTGCCTGTGACTCTATGGGGGATACGGGTGATAAACTCATCTTT
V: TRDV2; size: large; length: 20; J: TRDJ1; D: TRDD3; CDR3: CACDTVKSRLGDRYTDKLIF; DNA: TGTGCCTGTGACACCGTTAAGTCCCGACTGGGGGATCGGTACACCGATAAACTCATCTTT
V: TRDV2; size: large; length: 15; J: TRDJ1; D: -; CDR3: CACDTVGDYTDKLIF; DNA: TGTGCCTGTGACACCGTTGGGGATTACACCGATAAACTCATCTTT
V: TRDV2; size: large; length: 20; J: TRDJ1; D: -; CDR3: CACDTYGLTGVNRNTDKLIF; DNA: TGTGCCTGTGACACTTACGGCCTTACTGGGGTAAATAGGAACACCGATAAACTCATCTTT
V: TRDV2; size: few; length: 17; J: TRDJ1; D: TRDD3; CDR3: CACDPVLGDTATDKLIF; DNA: TGTGCCTGTGACCCAGTACTGGGGGATACGGCAACCGATAAACTCATCTTT
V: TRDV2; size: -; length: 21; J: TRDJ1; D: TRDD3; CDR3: CACETLGELGAPGRDTDKLIF; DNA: TGTGCCTGTGAGACCCTTGGGGAGCTGGGGGCCCCCGGCCGGGACACCGATAAACTCATCTTT
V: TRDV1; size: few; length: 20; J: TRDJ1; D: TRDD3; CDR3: CALGETMGEYWGILSDKLIF; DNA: TGTGCTCTTGGGGAAACAATGGGGGAGTACTGGGGGATACTTTCCGATAAACTCATCTTT